These 8 T cell receptor beta chains came from one sample sequenced in a study of identical twins. TCRdb passed the 5' RACE reads through MiXCR, listing each CDR3 protein once. Of fewer than 250,000 distinct CDR3 sequences listed, around 10% are singletons. Sequencing was done on a sample of memory (CD45RO+) T cells sorted from blood. The origin of the receptors is a woman aged 18-29 years in good health.

This chain links TRBV30 with TRBJ2-1; 7 bases fit TRBD2. Trimming at V came to 8 bases and at J to 0 bases, leaving 7 bases not matched to a gene. This CDR3 spans 14 amino acids. Germline V gene lookup returns CDR1 GTSNPN and CDR2 SVGIG (reference sequence). The CDR3 sequence is CAGNKRGSYNEQFF. The CDR3 DNA follows: TGTGCCGGGAATAAGCGGGGCTCCTACAATGAGCAGTTCTTC.

In this sample, this clonotype turned up many times. The rearrangement links TRBV4-3 to TRBJ2-3, with 12 nucleotides matching TRBD2. The J segment lost 2 bases and the V segment lost 0 bases, leaving 9 bases of the junction unmatched. The CDR3 loop spans 19 amino acids. Germline V gene lookup returns CDR1 LGHNA and CDR2 YSLEER. The CDR3 sequence: CASSQDSASGRVLTDTQYF. The CDR3 nucleotides are TGCGCCAGCAGCCAAGATAGCGCTAGCGGGAGGGTACTCACAGATACGCAGTATTTT.

This clonotype showed up just a few times. The chain uses TRBV5-1 and TRBJ2-3; 11 nucleotides align to TRBD2. V lost 2 bases and J lost 8; bases outside the gene matches: 7. The CDR3 consists of 15 residues. Germline-derived CDR1 and CDR2 are SGHRS and YFSETQ. The CDR3 DNA follows: TGCGCCAGCAGCTTCTCAGGGACTAGCGGCATTACGCAGTATTTT. Translating it yields CASSFSGTSGITQYF. Variable domain in full (rest from reference TRBV5-1 and TRBJ2-3): KAGVTQTPRYLIKTRGQQVTLSCSPISGHRSVSWYQQTPGQGLQFLFEYFSETQRNKGNFPGRFSGRQFSNSRSEMNVSTLELGDSALYLCASSFSGTSGITQYFGPGTRLTVL.

This clonotype was seen a few times. This chain joins TRBV20-1 and TRBJ2-7; D is tentatively TRBD1 or TRBD2 (5 bases each). There are 14 residues in the CDR3. Germline CDR1 and CDR2: DFQATT and SNEGSKA (reference sequence). Trimming left V 4 bases short and J 5 bases short, with 18 bases between. In nucleotides, the CDR3 is TGCAGTGCTAAGCATACAGGACGAGGGGACGAGCAGTACTTC. It specifies CSAKHTGRGDEQYF.

This clonotype was observed at least ten times. V is TRBV7-8 and J is TRBJ1-2; no definite D call. The length of the CDR3 is 12 residues. Trimming took 5 bases from V and 7 from J, leaving 11 bases between them. The V gene's germline CDR1 is SGHVS and CDR2 FQNEAQ. The CDR3 DNA reads as TGTGCCAGCAGCCGGACTTTTACTGGCTACACCTTC. Protein: CASSRTFTGYTF.

CDR3 protein: CASSKGVCAGTTHYEQYF. The CDR3 bases are TGTGCCAGCAGCAAAGGTGTATGCGCAGGCACGACCCACTACGAGCAGTACTTC. V and J are TRBV21-1 and TRBJ2-7. TRBV21-1 counts as a pseudogene. The CDR3 totals 18 residues.

This chain joins TRBV5-1 and TRBJ1-2; D is ambiguous. The germline gives CDR1 SGHRS, CDR2 YFSETQ. The V gene lost 0 bases and the J gene lost 4 bases, with 7 bases spanning the gap. The CDR3 is 13 amino acids. The chain's CDR3 is CASSLDPLYGYTF. For the CDR3, the DNA is TGCGCCAGCAGCTTGGACCCCCTCTATGGCTACACCTTC.

V usage is TRBV11-2 and J usage is TRBJ2-5, with TRBD1 identical over 7 bases. The ends lost 3 bases at V and 5 bases at J; junction bases unmatched: 6. Germline V lookup: CDR1 SGHAT, CDR2 FQNNGV. This CDR3 is built from 14 residues. The CDR3 protein is CASSFYTGEETQYF. The CDR3 region has the DNA TGTGCCAGCAGCTTTTATACAGGGGAGGAGACCCAGTACTTC.